Included here is one TCR beta chain sequence, with context. With V trimmed by 2 bases and J by 2 bases, 1 base remained unmatched. Germline CDR1 SGHTA, CDR2 FQGTGA. This CDR3 is 14 amino acids long. This entry comes from a study of cytomegalovirus exposure and HLA in healthy donors. Use of 60 Vbeta and 13 Jbeta primers characterized the PCR. Only in-frame clones appear in the TCRdb table, and some are missing; sequencing was by immunoSEQ multiplex PCR. The sample holds roughly 190,000 clones, around 68% seen once. This sequence originates from a man between 35 and 55 years old in good health and CMV-seronegative. Sequencing was carried out using PBMCs. The rearrangement uses TRBV7-3 and TRBJ2-7; 9 bases agree with TRBD2. The CDR3 DNA follows: TGTGCCAGCAGCTTAGCGGGAGGGACCTACGAGCAGTACTTC. Its protein is CASSLAGGTYEQYF. Variable domain in full (rest from reference TRBV7-3 and TRBJ2-7): GAGVSQTPSNKVTEKGKYVELRCDPISGHTALYWYRQSLGQGPEFLIYFQGTGAADDSGLPNDRFFAVRPEGSVSTLKIQRTERGDSAVYLCASSLAGGTYEQYFGPGTRLTVT.